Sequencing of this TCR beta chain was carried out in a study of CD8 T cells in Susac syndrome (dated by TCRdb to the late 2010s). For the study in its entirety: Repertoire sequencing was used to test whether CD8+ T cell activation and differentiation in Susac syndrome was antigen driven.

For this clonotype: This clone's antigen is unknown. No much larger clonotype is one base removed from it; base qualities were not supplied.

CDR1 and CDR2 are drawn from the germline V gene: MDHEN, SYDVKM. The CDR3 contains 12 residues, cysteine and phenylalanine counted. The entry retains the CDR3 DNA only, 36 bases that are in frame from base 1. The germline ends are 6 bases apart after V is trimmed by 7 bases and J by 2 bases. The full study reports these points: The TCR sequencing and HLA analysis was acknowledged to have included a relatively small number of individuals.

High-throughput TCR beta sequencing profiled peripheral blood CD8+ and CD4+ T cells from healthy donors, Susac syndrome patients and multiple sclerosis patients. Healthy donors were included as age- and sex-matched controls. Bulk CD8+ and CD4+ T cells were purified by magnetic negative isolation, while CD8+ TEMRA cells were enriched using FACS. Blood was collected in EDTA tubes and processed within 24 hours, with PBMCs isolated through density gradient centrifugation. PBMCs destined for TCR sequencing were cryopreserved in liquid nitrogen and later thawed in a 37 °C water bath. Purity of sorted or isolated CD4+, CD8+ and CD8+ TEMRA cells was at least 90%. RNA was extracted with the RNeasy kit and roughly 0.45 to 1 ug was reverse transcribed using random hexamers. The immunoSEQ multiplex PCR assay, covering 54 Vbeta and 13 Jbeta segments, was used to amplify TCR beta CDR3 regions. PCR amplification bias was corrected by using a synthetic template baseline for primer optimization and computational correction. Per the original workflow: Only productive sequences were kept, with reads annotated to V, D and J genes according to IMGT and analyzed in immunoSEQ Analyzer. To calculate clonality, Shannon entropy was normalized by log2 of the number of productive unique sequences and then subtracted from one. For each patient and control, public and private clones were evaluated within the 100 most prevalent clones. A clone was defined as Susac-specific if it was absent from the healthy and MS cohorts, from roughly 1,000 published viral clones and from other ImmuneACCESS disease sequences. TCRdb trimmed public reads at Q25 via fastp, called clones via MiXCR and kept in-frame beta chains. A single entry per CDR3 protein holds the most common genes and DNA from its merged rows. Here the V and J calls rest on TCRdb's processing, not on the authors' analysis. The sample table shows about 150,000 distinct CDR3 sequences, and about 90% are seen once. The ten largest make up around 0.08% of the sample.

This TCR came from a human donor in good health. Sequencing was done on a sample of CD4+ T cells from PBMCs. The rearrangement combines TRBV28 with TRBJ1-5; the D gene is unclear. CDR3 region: CASTTGNQPQHF. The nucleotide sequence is TGTGCCAGCACAACAGGCAATCAGCCCCAGCATTTT.